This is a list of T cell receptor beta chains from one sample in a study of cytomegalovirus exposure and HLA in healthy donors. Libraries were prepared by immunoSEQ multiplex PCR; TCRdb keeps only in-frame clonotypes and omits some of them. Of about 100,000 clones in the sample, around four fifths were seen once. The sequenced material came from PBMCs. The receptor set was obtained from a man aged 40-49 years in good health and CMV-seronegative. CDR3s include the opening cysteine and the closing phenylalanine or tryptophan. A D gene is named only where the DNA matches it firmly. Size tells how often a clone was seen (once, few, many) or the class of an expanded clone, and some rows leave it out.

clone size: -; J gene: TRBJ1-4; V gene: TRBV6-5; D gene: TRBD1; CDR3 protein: CASSDRGRGEKLFF; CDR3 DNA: TGTGCCAGCAGCGACAGGGGGCGAGGTGAAAAACTGTTTTTT
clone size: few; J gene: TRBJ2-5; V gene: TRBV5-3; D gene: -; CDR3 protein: CARSVGTAQETQYF; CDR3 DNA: TGTGCCAGAAGCGTGGGGACTGCACAAGAGACCCAGTACTTC
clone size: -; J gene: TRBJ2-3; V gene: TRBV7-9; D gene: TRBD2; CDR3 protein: CSSSWTRDTQYF; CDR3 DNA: TGTTCCAGCAGTTGGACTAGGGATACGCAGTATTTT
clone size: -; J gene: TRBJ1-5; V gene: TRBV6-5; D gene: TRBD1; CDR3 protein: CASRGGGVQPQHF; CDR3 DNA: TGTGCCAGCAGAGGAGGGGGCGTTCAGCCCCAGCATTTT
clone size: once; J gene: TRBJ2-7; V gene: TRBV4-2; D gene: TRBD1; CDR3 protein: CASSWDRGREQYF; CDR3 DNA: TGTGCCAGCAGCTGGGACAGGGGGCGAGAGCAGTACTTC
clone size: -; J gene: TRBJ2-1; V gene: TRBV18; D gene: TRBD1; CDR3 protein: CASSPGQGANNEQFF; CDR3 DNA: TGTGCCAGCTCCCCCGGACAGGGGGCTAACAATGAGCAGTTCTTC
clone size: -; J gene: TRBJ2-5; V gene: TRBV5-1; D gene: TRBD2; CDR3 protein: CASSLGGGETQYF; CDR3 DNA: TGCGCCAGCAGCTTGGGCGGGGGTGAGACCCAGTACTTC
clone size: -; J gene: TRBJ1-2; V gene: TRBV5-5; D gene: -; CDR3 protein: CASSLGLDVNYGYTF; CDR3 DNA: TGTGCCAGCAGCCTGGGACTCGACGTGAACTATGGCTACACCTTC
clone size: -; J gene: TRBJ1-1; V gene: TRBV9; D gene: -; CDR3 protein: CASSPGNTEAFF; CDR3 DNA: TGTGCCAGCAGCCCGGGGAACACTGAAGCTTTCTTT
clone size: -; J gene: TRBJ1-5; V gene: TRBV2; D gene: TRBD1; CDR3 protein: CASSREGASNQPQHF; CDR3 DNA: TGTGCCAGCAGTCGGGAGGGGGCGAGCAATCAGCCCCAGCATTTT
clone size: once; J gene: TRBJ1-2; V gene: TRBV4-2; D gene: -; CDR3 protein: CASSQGPGLEGYTF; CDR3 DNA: TGTGCCAGCAGCCAAGGGCCGGGGTTGGAAGGCTACACCTTC
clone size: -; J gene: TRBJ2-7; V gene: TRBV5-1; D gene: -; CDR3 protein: CASSTKTTLGVSEQYF; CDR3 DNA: TGCGCCAGCAGCACAAAAACAACCTTGGGCGTCTCCGAGCAGTACTTC
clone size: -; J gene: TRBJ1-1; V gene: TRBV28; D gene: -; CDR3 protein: CASSLRQEGMVAFF; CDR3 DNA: TGTGCCAGCAGCCTTAGACAGGAAGGAATGGTAGCTTTCTTT
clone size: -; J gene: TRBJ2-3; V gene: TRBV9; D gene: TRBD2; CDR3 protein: CASSASGGDADTQYF; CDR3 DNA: TGTGCCAGCAGCGCTAGCGGGGGGGACGCAGATACGCAGTATTTT
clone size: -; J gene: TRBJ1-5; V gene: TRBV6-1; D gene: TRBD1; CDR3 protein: CASTRITTGEQPQHF; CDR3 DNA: TGTGCCAGCACCCGAATAACGACAGGGGAGCAGCCCCAGCATTTT
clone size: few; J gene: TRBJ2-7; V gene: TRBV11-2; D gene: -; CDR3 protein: CASSLYAAEQYF; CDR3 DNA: TGTGCCAGCAGCTTATATGCGGCCGAGCAGTACTTC
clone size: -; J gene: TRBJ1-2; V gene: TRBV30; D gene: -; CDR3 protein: CAWSVGPYTDYTF; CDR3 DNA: TGTGCCTGGAGTGTGGGGCCCTACACCGACTACACCTTC
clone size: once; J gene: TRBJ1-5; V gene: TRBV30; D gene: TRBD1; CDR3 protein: CAWKTGHQPQHF; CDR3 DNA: TGTGCCTGGAAGACAGGGCACCAGCCCCAGCATTTT
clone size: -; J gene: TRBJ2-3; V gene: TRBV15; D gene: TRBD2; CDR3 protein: CATSRGTSDWTDTQYF; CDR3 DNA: TGTGCCACCAGCAGAGGGACTAGCGATTGGACAGATACGCAGTATTTT
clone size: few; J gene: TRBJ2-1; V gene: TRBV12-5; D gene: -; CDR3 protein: CASGPLYSYNEQFF; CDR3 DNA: TGTGCTAGTGGCCCCCTATACTCCTACAATGAGCAGTTCTTC
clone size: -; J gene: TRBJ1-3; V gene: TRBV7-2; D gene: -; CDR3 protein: CASSFTSSGNTIYF; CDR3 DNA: TGTGCCAGCAGCTTTACAAGCTCTGGAAACACCATATATTTT
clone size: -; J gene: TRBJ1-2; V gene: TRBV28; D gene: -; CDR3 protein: CASSTPGAGGYGYTF; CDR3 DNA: TGTGCCAGCAGCACCCCGGGTGCGGGGGGCTATGGCTACACCTTC
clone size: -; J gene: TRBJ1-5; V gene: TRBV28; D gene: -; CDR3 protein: CASSITGSGNQPQHF; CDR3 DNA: TGTGCCAGCAGTATAACAGGTTCCGGCAATCAGCCCCAGCATTTT
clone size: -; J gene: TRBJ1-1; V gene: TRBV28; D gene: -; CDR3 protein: CASSGGGEQAAFF; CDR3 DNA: TGTGCCAGCAGTGGGGGAGGGGAACAGGCGGCTTTCTTT
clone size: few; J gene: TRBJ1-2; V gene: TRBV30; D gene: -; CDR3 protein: CAWSVSPPVYGYTF; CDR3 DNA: TGTGCCTGGAGTGTATCGCCCCCGGTCTATGGCTACACCTTC
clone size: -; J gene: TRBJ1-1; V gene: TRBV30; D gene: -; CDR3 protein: CAWSDTVNTEAFF; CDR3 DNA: TGTGCCTGGAGTGATACAGTAAACACTGAAGCTTTCTTT
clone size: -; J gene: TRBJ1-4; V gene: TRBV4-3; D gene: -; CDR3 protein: CASSQFAGLDEKLFF; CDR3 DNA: TGCGCCAGCAGCCAATTTGCAGGGTTGGATGAAAAACTGTTTTTT
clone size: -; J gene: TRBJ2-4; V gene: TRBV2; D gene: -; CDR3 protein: CASKPEGGPAAKNIQYF; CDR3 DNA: TGTGCCAGCAAGCCGGAGGGGGGGCCTGCGGCCAAAAACATTCAGTACTTC
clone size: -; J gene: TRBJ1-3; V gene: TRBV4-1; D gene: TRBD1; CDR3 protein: CASSQLQGSGNTIYF; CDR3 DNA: TGCGCCAGCAGCCAACTACAGGGGTCTGGAAACACCATATATTTT
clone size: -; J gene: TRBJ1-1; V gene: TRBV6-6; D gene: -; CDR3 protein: CASSYSRQNTEAFF; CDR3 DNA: TGTGCCAGCAGTTACTCGAGGCAGAACACTGAAGCTTTCTTT
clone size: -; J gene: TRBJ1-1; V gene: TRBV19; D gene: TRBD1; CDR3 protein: CASDLTGGEWGTEAFF; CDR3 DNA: TGTGCCAGTGACCTGACAGGGGGCGAATGGGGCACTGAAGCTTTCTTT
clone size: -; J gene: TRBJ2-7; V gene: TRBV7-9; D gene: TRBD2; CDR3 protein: CAISTSGGIREQYF; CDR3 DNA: TGTGCCATTTCGACTAGCGGGGGGATACGGGAGCAGTACTTC
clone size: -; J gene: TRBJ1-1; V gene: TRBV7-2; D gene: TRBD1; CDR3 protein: CASSFTGTGNTEAFF; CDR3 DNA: TGTGCCAGCAGCTTTACCGGGACAGGGAACACTGAAGCTTTCTTT
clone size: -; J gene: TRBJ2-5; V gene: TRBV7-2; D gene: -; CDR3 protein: CASSLAGGQETQYF; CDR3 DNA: TGTGCCAGCAGCTTAGCGGGGGGACAAGAGACCCAGTACTTC
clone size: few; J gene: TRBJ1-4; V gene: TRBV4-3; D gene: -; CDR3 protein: CASSSGQTNEKLFF; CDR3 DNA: TGCGCCAGCAGCTCGGGACAAACTAATGAAAAACTGTTTTTT
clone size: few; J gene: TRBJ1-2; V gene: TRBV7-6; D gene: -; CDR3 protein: CASSLGEGAYGYTF; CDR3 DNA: TGTGCCAGCAGCTTAGGCGAAGGGGCCTATGGCTACACCTTC
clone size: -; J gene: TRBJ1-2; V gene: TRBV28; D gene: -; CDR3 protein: CASSTLRGYTF; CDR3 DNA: TGTGCCAGCAGTACCTTAAGGGGGTACACCTTC
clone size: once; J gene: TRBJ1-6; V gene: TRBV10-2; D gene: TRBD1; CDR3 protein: CASSERTGLNSPLHF; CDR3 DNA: TGCGCCAGCAGTGAAAGGACAGGTCTCAATTCACCCCTCCACTTT
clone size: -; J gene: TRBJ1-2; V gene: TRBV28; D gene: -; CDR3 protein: CASRLGTVGGYTF; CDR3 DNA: TGTGCCAGCAGACTCGGGACTGTAGGGGGCTACACCTTC
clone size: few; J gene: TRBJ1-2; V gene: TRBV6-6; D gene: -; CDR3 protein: CASSYSHPGYTF; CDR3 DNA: TGTGCCAGCAGTTACTCCCATCCTGGCTACACCTTC
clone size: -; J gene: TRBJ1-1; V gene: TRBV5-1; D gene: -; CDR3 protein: CASSLESRNTEAFF; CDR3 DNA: TGCGCCAGCAGCTTGGAGTCCAGAAACACTGAAGCTTTCTTT
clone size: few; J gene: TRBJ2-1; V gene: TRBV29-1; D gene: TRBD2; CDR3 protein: CSVAGGTYDEQFF; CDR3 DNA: TGCAGCGTTGCGGGGGGAACCTACGATGAGCAGTTCTTC
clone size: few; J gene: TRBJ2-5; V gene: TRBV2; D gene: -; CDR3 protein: CASSTVGGETQYF; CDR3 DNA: TGTGCCAGCAGTACTGTGGGGGGAGAGACCCAGTACTTC
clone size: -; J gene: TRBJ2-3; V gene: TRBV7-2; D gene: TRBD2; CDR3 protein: CASSLRDYYTDTQYF; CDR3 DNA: TGTGCCAGCAGCCTCCGGGACTATTACACAGATACGCAGTATTTT
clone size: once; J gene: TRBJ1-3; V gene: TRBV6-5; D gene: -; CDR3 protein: CASRPSSGNTIYF; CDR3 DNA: TGTGCCAGCAGGCCCAGCTCTGGAAACACCATATATTTT
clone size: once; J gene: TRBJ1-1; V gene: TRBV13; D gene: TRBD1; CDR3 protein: CASGTGGSRTEAFF; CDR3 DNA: TGTGCCAGCGGCACAGGGGGCTCTCGCACTGAAGCTTTCTTT
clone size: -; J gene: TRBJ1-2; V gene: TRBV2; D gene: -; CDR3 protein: CASSEGRNYGYTF; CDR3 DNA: TGTGCCAGCAGTGAAGGGCGGAACTATGGCTACACCTTC
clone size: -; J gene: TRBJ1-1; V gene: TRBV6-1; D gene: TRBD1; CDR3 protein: CASSASTGSNTEAFF; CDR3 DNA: TGTGCCAGCAGTGCCTCGACAGGGTCGAACACTGAAGCTTTCTTT
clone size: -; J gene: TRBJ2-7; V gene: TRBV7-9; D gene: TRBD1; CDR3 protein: CASSYRDRGTYEQYF; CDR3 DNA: TGTGCCAGCAGCTACCGGGACAGGGGGACTTACGAGCAGTACTTC
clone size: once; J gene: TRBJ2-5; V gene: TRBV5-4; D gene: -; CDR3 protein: CASSWTINQETQYF; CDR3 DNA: TGTGCCAGCAGCTGGACAATTAACCAAGAGACCCAGTACTTC
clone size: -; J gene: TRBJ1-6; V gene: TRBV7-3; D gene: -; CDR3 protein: CASSSKDSLSSYNSPLHF; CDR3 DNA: TGTGCCAGCAGCAGCAAAGACAGCCTGAGCTCCTATAATTCACCCCTCCACTTT
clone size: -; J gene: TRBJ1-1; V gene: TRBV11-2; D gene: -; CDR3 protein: CASSLITGTQNTEAFF; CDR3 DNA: TGTGCCAGCAGCTTAATTACCGGGACACAGAACACTGAAGCTTTCTTT
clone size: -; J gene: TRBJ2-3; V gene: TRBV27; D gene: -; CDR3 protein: CASSPVGTLRADTQYF; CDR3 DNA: TGTGCCAGCAGCCCCGTAGGGACATTACGGGCAGATACGCAGTATTTT